This TCR beta chain was retrieved from a study of cytomegalovirus exposure and HLA in healthy donors. With regard to this clone: What it binds is not known.

PCR employed 60 Vbeta and 13 Jbeta primers. Sequencing was performed with immunoSEQ multiplex PCR; in TCRdb, only in-frame clones are kept and a portion is missing. The sample has under 130,000 clones, over 70% seen once. Broader study findings: A later analysis associated roughly 15,000 TCR beta sequences with HLA alleles at a 0.05 false discovery rate. When analyzed later, the rates of TCR association showed variation by HLA locus, with DRB1 the most and HLA-C the fewest.

The V gene lost 4 bases and the J gene lost 3 bases, with 7 bases spanning the gap. The CDR3 runs 13 residues. Germline-derived CDR1 and CDR2 are LNHDA and SQIVND (reference sequence). This TCR was sampled from a man in his forties in good health and CMV-seronegative. This rearrangement joins TRBV19 to TRBJ2-1; maybe TRBD2 (6 bases). What was sequenced was PBMCs. CDR3 loop: CASSRLGYNEQFF. In nucleotides, the CDR3 is TGTGCCAGTAGTAGACTAGGCTACAATGAGCAGTTCTTC.